This T cell receptor (beta chain) derives from a study of OX40 agonist ivuxolimab in advanced cancers. Findings and limits, study-wide: The study found among the lowest clonal expansion in partial responders at 0.1-3.0 mg/kg.

Concerning this clone: Its target is unknown.

Assay: immunoSEQ multiplex PCR; the TCRdb copy retains only in-frame clones and omits some. The sample lists approximately 71,000 clones, 70% to 85% occurring once. The germline gives CDR1 SGHRS, CDR2 YFSETQ. The CDR3 loop spans 14 amino acids. V was clipped by 6 bases and J by 0 bases, with 10 bases between them. The chain uses TRBV5-1 and TRBJ1-3; possibly TRBD1 for D (5 bases). This specimen was CD4+ or CD8+ T cells sorted from blood, taken in a trial of the OX40 agonist ivuxolimab. The source is an adult with an advanced solid tumor such as melanoma, head and neck, liver or kidney cancer. CDR3 nucleotides: TGCGCCAGCACCGAAGACAGCTCTGGAAACACCATATATTTT. Its protein is CASTEDSSGNTIYF.